This entry lists 23 T cell receptor beta chains sequenced from one sample in a study of PD-L1 blockade in urothelial cancer. Described time point: pretreatment peripheral blood. The protocol was immunoSEQ multiplex PCR, while the TCRdb copy is restricted to in-frame clones and leaves out a portion. The sample lists over 75,000 clones, about 90% occurring once. The input for sequencing was PBMCs, taken around atezolizumab (anti-PD-L1) treatment. These receptors were collected from a woman aged 80 or over with urothelial cancer.

The gene calls are TRBV5-6 and TRBJ1-2; D unresolved. Germline CDR1 is SGHDT and CDR2 is YYEEEE. The length of the CDR3 is 11 residues. V was cut by 2 bases and J by 12 bases, with 11 bases left in between. The CDR3 sequence is CASSLGLANTF. As DNA, the CDR3 is TGTGCCAGCAGCTTAGGACTAGCGAACACCTTC. Full variable domain (remainder filled in from reference TRBV5-6 and TRBJ1-2): DAGVTQSPTHLIKTRGQQVTLRCSPKSGHDTVSWYQQALGQGPQFIFQYYEEEERQRGNFPDRFSGHQFPNYSSELNVNALLLGDSALYLCASSLGLANTFGSGTRLTVV.

The rearrangement uses TRBV9 and TRBJ2-7; TRBD2 agrees at 8 bases. J gave up 3 bases and V 3 bases, and 8 bases lay outside the gene matches. The CDR3 is 15 amino acids. CDR1 and CDR2 (germline): SGDLS, YYNGEE. DNA for the CDR3: TGTGCCAGCAGCGAATCCCCAACTAGCGGCTACGAGCAGTACTTC. Amino acids: CASSESPTSGYEQYF.

The V gene is TRBV2, the J gene TRBJ2-2, with 7 bases matching TRBD1. The J segment lost 6 bases and the V segment lost 4 bases, leaving 2 bases of the junction unmatched. Germline V gene data show CDR1 as SNHLY and CDR2 as FYNNEI. The CDR3 has 13 amino acids. The CDR3, as DNA: TGTGCCAGCAGTGTTCAGGGGGCCGGGGAGCTGTTTTTT. It yields the protein CASSVQGAGELFF.

The chain is built from TRBV5-1 and TRBJ2-7; TRBD2 aligns across 8 bases. The CDR3 loop spans 16 amino acids. Germline CDR1 reads SGHRS; CDR2 reads YFSETQ. V lost 4 bases, J lost 2 bases, and 11 bases stayed unmatched. CDR3 residues: CASSPLGAGGPYEQYF. CDR3 DNA: TGCGCCAGCAGCCCGCTCGGCGCGGGAGGACCCTACGAGCAGTACTTC.

The chain recombines TRBV5-4 with TRBJ2-1; 14 bases fit TRBD2. The ends lost 3 bases at V and 8 bases at J; junction bases unmatched: 7. This CDR3 is 16 amino acids long. CDR1 SGHNT and CDR2 YYREEE come from the germline V gene (reference sequence). CDR3 in DNA: TGTGCCAGCAGCTCGGGACTAGCGGGAGTGGTCGATGAGCAGTTCTTC. Protein: CASSSGLAGVVDEQFF.

The V and J genes are TRBV4-1 and TRBJ2-5, with TRBD2 as a possible D gene (5 bases). The CDR3 totals 16 residues. The V end lost 5 bases, the J end lost 2 bases, and 18 bases lay between the germline ends. Per the germline V gene, CDR1 is MGHRA and CDR2 is YSYEKL. Here the CDR3 reads CASSYQAGLLQETQYF. DNA for the CDR3: TGCGCCAGCAGCTATCAGGCAGGACTCTTACAAGAGACCCAGTACTTC.

The chain is built from TRBV2 and TRBJ1-1; no reliable D call. Germline CDR1 is SNHLY and CDR2 is FYNNEI. The CDR3 spans 13 residues. V lost 4 bases to trimming and J lost 8 bases, with 14 bases between them. DNA for the CDR3: TGTGCCAGCAGTGTGAATCCCTCCACAGAAGCTTTCTTT. Encoded protein: CASSVNPSTEAFF.

This clone was counted a few times. This sequence joins TRBV5-1 and TRBJ1-3; D unclear. In germline, CDR1 is SGHRS, CDR2 YFSETQ. The CDR3 is 14 residues long. Trimming pared 0 bases from V and 0 bases from J, leaving 4 bases between. Here the CDR3 reads CASSLAYSGNTIYF. CDR3 DNA: TGCGCCAGCAGCTTGGCGTACTCTGGAAACACCATATATTTT.

This chain links TRBV10-2 with TRBJ2-7, with D possibly TRBD1 on 5 matching bases. The germline gives CDR1 WSHSY, CDR2 SAAADI. The CDR3 runs to 13 residues. V gave up 1 base and J gave up 2 bases, with 6 bases separating them. CDR3 DNA sequence: TGCGCCAGCAGTGAGTTCAGGGCCTACGAGCAGTACTTC. Protein product: CASSEFRAYEQYF.

The chain carries TRBV11-2 and TRBJ2-2, with D possibly matching TRBD1 (5 bases). V gave up 5 bases and J gave up 2 bases, with 15 bases separating them. The germline V gene has CDR1 SGHAT and CDR2 FQNNGV. The CDR3 runs 16 residues. The CDR3 loop is CASSPNPQGNTGELFF. For the CDR3, the DNA is TGTGCCAGCAGCCCCAACCCCCAGGGCAACACCGGGGAGCTGTTTTTT.

This rearrangement joins TRBV10-2 to TRBJ2-1, with 9 bases identical to TRBD1. The V gene end was trimmed by 2 bases and the J gene end by 8 bases; junction bases not matched to a gene: 10. Germline CDR1 WSHSY, CDR2 SAAADI. CDR3 length equals 16 residues. The CDR3 nucleotides are TGCGCCAGCAGTGAGGACAGGGGGTCCCGAGTCGATGAGCAGTTCTTC. This translates into CASSEDRGSRVDEQFF.

The chain links TRBV19 to TRBJ1-1; perhaps TRBD1 as D (5 bases). The CDR3 loop spans 16 amino acids. The V gene's germline CDR1 is LNHDA and CDR2 SQIVND (reference sequence). V lost 10 bases to trimming and J lost 1 base, with 22 bases between them. In DNA, the CDR3 is TGTGCCACCCAGGGTAGGCCGGTTGTTGGGAACACTGAAGCTTTCTTT. Residues: CATQGRPVVGNTEAFF.

The V gene is TRBV7-2, the J gene TRBJ2-5; 9 bases align to TRBD1. This CDR3 region has 14 residues. The ends lost 5 bases at V and 2 bases at J; junction bases unmatched: 3. Germline values: CDR1 SGHTA, CDR2 FQGNSA. The CDR3 is CASSPGQGQETQYF. CDR3 DNA sequence: TGTGCCAGCAGCCCTGGACAGGGGCAAGAGACCCAGTACTTC.

V usage is TRBV20-1 and J usage is TRBJ1-1, with 9 bases identical to TRBD1. V was clipped by 6 bases and J by 7 bases; unmatched bases: 3. The CDR3 is made up of 11 amino acids. Germline lookup yields CDR1 DFQATT and CDR2 SNEGSKA (reference sequence). CDR3 loop: CSAPGQGEAFF. In DNA, the CDR3 is TGCAGTGCCCCGGGACAGGGTGAAGCTTTCTTT.

The rearrangement joins TRBV11-3 to TRBJ2-3; 9 bases are a match to TRBD1. The CDR3 length is 15 residues. V trimming: 1 base; J trimming: 4 bases; junction bases outside the gene matches: 3. Germline V gives CDR1 SGHNT, CDR2 YENEEA. The CDR3 loop reads CASSLGTGAADTQYF. The CDR3 nucleotides are TGTGCCAGCAGCTTAGGGACAGGGGCGGCAGATACGCAGTATTTT.

This chain connects TRBV27 to TRBJ2-1; TRBD1 aligns across 7 bases. The germline V gene encodes CDR1 MNHEY and CDR2 SMNVEV (reference sequence). J was trimmed by 3 bases and V by 6 bases; bases with no gene match: 14. The CDR3 is 17 residues long. CDR3 protein: CASSLNRGSRLYNEQFF. The CDR3 DNA is TGTGCCAGCAGCCTCAACAGGGGATCACGGCTCTACAATGAGCAGTTCTTC.

To note about this clone: The sample has other DNA sequences that encode this CDR3 too. This chain links TRBV9 with TRBJ2-3, with 9 bases lining up with TRBD2. The CDR3 totals 16 residues. Germline CDR1 is SGDLS and CDR2 is YYNGEE. V lost 0 bases and J lost 2; bases outside the gene matches: 4. The CDR3 DNA reads as TGTGCCAGCAGCGTAGGGTCTAGCGGGAACACAGATACGCAGTATTTT. It yields the protein CASSVGSSGNTDTQYF.

The table lists this clone with a few counts. The rearrangement joins TRBV30 to TRBJ1-1, with 7 bases identical to TRBD1. Germline assignment: CDR1 GTSNPN and CDR2 SVGIG (reference sequence). There are 14 residues in the CDR3. V trimming: 3 bases; J trimming: 0 bases; junction bases outside the gene matches: 4. The CDR3 here is CAWSGGQMNTEAFF. CDR3 bases: TGTGCCTGGAGCGGGGGACAGATGAACACTGAAGCTTTCTTT.

The chain couples TRBV5-1 to TRBJ2-7; D possibly corresponds to TRBD1 (6 bases). The CDR3 has 12 amino acids. Germline V gives CDR1 SGHRS, CDR2 YFSETQ. V dropped 7 bases and J dropped 5 bases, with 13 bases sitting between them. The CDR3 nucleotides are TGCGCCAGCCGCCGGGACACAAACGAGCAGTACTTC. Amino acid sequence: CASRRDTNEQYF.

The chain has TRBV12-5 and TRBJ1-2; no clear D. The CDR3 contains 14 residues. V lost 5 bases and J lost 4, with 14 bases in between. Germline V gene sequence: CDR1 LGHNT, CDR2 FRNRAP. The CDR3 loop reads CASGPHESAYGYTF. The DNA of the CDR3 is TGTGCTAGTGGTCCCCATGAGTCTGCCTATGGCTACACCTTC. The full variable domain, with the rest looked up from reference TRBV12-5 and TRBJ1-2, is DARVTQTPRHKVTEMGQEVTMRCQPILGHNTVFWYRQTMMQGLELLAYFRNRAPLDDSGMPKDRFSAEMPDATLATLKIQPSEPRDSAVYFCASGPHESAYGYTFGSGTRLTVV.

The genes are TRBV6-1 and TRBJ1-1; D remains unclear. The ends were cut back, 3 bases at V and 11 bases at J, with 10 bases in the middle. CDR1 and CDR2 from the germline V gene are MNHNS and SASEGT. This CDR3 spans 11 amino acids. The CDR3 protein is CASSDWASAFF. The CDR3 DNA follows: TGTGCCAGCAGTGATTGGGCCTCCGCTTTCTTT.

This clone was seen only a few times. J is TRBJ1-2 and V is TRBV9; 9 bases map to TRBD1. Germline CDR1 and CDR2: SGDLS and YYNGEE. J lost 7 bases, V lost 3 bases, and 10 bases had no gene match. CDR3 length equals 15 residues. This chain's CDR3 is CASSGVTGGAVGYTF. CDR3 nucleotide sequence: TGTGCCAGCAGCGGGGTAACAGGGGGCGCGGTTGGCTACACCTTC.

The gene calls are TRBV10-1 and TRBJ2-1, with 10 positions matching TRBD2. The CDR3 is 14 amino acids. J lost 8 bases, V lost 8 bases, and 9 bases had no gene match. Germline CDR1 is WNHNN and CDR2 is SYGVQD (reference sequence). The DNA for the CDR3 is TGCGCCAGCCGGCAAGCGGGAGGGGGCGATGAGCAGTTCTTC. Translation: CASRQAGGGDEQFF.